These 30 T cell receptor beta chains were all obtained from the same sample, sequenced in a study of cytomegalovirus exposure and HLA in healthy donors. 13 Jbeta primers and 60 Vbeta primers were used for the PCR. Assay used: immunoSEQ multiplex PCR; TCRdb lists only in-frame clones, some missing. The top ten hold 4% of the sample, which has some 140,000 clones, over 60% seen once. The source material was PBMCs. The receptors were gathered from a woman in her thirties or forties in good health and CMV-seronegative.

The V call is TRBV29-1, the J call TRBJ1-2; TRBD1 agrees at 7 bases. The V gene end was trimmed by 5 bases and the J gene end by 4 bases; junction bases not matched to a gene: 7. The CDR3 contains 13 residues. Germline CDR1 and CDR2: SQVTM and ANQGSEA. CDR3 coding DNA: TGCAGCGTTTCAACAGGGGTCCTCTATGGCTACACCTTC. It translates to CSVSTGVLYGYTF. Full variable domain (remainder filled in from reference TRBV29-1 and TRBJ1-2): SAVISQKPSRDICQRGTSLTIQCQVDSQVTMMFWYRQQPGQSLTLIATANQGSEATYESGFVIDKFPISRPNLTFSTLTVSNMSPEDSSIYLCSVSTGVLYGYTFGSGTRLTVV.

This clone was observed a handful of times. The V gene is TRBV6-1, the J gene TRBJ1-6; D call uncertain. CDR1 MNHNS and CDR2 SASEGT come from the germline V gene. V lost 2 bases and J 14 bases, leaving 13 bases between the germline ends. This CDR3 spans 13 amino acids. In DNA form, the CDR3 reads TGTGCCAGCAGTGAAAGGGAGAGGCAAACCCTCCACTTT. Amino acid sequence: CASSERERQTLHF.

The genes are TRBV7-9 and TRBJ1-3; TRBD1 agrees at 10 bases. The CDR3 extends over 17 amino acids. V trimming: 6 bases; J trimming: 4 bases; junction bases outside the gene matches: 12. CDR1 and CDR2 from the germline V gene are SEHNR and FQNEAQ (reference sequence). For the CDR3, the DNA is TGTGCCAGCAGAAATACCGGGACAGGGGTAGGAGGAAACACCATATATTTT. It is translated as CASRNTGTGVGGNTIYF.

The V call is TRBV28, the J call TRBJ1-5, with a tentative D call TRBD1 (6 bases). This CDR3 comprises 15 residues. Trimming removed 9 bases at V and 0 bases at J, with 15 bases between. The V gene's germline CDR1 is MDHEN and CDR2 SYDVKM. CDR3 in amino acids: CASKGDIYSNQPQHF. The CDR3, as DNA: TGTGCCAGTAAGGGGGACATATATAGCAATCAGCCCCAGCATTTT.

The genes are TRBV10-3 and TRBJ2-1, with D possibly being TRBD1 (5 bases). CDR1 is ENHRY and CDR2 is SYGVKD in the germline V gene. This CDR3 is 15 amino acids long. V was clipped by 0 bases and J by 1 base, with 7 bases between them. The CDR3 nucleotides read TGTGCCATCAGTGAGTCGGCAGGGTCCTACAATGAGCAGTTCTTC. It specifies CAISESAGSYNEQFF.

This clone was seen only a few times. CDR3 in DNA: TGTGCCAGCAGGACGGCAACTAAAGCTTTCTTT. This codes for CASRTATKAFF. V gene TRBV28 combines with J gene TRBJ1-1; no clear D. The V end was cut by 6 bases, the J end by 9 bases, with 11 bases between. The CDR3 extends over 11 amino acids. Germline CDR1 reads MDHEN; CDR2 reads SYDVKM.

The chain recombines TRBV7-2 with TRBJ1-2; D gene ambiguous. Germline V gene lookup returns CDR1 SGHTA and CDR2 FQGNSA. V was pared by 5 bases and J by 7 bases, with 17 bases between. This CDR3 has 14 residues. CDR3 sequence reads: CASSLRRQTAGYTF. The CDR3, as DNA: TGTGCCAGCAGCCTCCGGCGGCAGACTGCTGGCTACACCTTC.

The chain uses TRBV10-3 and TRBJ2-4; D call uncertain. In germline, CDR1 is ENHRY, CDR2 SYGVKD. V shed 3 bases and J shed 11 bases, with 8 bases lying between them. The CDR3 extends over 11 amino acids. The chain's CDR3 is CAISDDAVQYF. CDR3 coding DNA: TGTGCCATCAGTGATGACGCGGTTCAGTACTTC.

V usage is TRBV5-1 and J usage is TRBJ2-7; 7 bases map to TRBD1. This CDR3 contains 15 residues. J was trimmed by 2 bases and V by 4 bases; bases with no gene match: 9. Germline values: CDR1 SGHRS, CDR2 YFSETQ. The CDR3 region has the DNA TGCGCCAGCAGCCGAATAGGACAGGAAACCTACGAGCAGTACTTC. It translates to CASSRIGQETYEQYF. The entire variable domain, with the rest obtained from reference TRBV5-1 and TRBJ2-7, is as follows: KAGVTQTPRYLIKTRGQQVTLSCSPISGHRSVSWYQQTPGQGLQFLFEYFSETQRNKGNFPGRFSGRQFSNSRSEMNVSTLELGDSALYLCASSRIGQETYEQYFGPGTRLTVT.

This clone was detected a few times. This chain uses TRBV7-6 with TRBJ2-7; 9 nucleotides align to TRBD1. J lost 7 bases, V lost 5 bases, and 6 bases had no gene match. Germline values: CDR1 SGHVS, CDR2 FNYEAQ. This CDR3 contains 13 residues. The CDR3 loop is CASSIGQGWEQYF. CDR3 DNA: TGTGCCAGCAGCATCGGACAGGGGTGGGAGCAGTACTTC.

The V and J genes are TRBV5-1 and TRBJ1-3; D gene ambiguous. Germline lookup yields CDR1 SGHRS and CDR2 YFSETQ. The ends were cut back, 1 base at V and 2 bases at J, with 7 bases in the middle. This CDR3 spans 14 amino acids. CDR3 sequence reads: CASSLSSTGNTIYF. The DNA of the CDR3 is TGCGCCAGCAGCTTGTCTAGTACTGGAAACACCATATATTTT.

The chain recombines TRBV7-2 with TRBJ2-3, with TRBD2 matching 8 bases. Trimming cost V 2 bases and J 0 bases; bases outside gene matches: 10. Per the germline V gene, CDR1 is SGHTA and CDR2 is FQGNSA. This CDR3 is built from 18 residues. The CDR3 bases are TGTGCCAGCAGCTTAATGGGGACTAGTGCCACTAGCACAGATACGCAGTATTTT. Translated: CASSLMGTSATSTDTQYF. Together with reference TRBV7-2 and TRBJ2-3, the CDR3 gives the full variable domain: GAGVSQSPSNKVTEKGKDVELRCDPISGHTALYWYRQSLGQGLEFLIYFQGNSAPDKSGLPSDRFSAERTGGSVSTLTIQRTQQEDSAVYLCASSLMGTSATSTDTQYFGPGTRLTVL.

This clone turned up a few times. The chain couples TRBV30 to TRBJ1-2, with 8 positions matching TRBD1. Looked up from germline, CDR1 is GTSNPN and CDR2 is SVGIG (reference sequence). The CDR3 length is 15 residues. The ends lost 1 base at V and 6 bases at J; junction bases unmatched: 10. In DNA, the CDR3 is TGTGCCTGGAGTGGATTGCGACAGGGGTTAAATGGCTACACCTTC. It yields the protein CAWSGLRQGLNGYTF.

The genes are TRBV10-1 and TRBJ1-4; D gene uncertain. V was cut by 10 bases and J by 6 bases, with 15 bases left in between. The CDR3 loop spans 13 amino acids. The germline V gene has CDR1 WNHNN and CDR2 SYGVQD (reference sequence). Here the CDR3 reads CANSLNLDEKLFF. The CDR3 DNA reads TGCGCCAACTCCCTAAATCTGGATGAAAAACTGTTTTTT.

The CDR3 nucleotides are TGTGCCAGCTCAAGAACCAGCGGGCACAATGAGCAGTTCTTC. As protein: CASSRTSGHNEQFF. V gene TRBV6-1 combines with J gene TRBJ2-1; TRBD2 might be the D (6 bases). Trimming pared 8 bases from V and 5 bases from J, leaving 16 bases between. Germline values: CDR1 MNHNS, CDR2 SASEGT. CDR3 length equals 14 residues.

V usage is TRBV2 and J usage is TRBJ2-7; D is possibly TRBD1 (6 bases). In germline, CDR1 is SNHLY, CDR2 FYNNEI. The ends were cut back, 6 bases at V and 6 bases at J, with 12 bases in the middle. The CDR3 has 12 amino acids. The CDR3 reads CASRYTGSEQYF. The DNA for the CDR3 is TGTGCCAGCAGATATACAGGGTCCGAGCAGTACTTC.

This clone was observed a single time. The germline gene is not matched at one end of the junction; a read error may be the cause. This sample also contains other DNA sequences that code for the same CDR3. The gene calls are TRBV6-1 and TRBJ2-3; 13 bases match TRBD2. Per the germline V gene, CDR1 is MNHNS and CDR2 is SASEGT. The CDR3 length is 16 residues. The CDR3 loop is CASSATSGGSTDTQYF. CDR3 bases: TGTGCCAGCAGTGCGACTAGCGGGGGGAGCACAGACACGCAGTATTTT.

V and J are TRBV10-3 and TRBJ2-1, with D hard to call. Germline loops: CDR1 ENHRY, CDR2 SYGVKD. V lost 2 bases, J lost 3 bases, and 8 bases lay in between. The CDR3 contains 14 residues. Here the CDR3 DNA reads TGTGCCATCAGTGAGGTCAGGATCTACAATGAGCAGTTCTTC. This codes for CAISEVRIYNEQFF.

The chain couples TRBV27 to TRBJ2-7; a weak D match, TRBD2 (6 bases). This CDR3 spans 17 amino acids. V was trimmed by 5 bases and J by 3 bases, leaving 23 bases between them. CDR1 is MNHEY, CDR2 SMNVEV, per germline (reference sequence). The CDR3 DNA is TGTGCCAGCAGTATGGGCCGACCTCGGGGGAGCCTCTACGAGCAGTACTTC. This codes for CASSMGRPRGSLYEQYF.

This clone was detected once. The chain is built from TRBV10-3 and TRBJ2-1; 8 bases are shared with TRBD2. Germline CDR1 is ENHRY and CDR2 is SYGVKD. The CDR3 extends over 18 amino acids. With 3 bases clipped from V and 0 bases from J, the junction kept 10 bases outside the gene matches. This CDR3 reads CAISDGVSGISSYNEQFF. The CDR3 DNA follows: TGTGCCATCAGTGACGGGGTTAGCGGGATTAGCTCCTACAATGAGCAGTTCTTC.

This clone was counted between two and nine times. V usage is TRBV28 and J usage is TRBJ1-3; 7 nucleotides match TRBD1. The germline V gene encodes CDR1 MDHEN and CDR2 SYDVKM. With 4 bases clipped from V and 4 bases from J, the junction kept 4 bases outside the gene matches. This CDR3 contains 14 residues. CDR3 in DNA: TGTGCCAGCAGTTCCCCGGGACAGGGAAACACCATATATTTT. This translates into CASSSPGQGNTIYF.

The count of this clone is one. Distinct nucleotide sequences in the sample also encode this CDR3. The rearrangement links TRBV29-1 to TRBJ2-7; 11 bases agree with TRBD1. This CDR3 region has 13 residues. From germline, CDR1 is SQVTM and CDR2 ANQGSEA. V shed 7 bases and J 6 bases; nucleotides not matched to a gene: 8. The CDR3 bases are TGCAGCGGGGGGACCGGGACAGGGGGCGAGCAGTACTTC. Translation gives CSGGTGTGGEQYF.

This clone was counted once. The CDR3 spells CAIRRDSYNSPLHF. Written as DNA, the CDR3 is TGTGCCATCCGCAGGGACTCCTATAATTCACCCCTCCACTTT. The chain combines TRBV28 with TRBJ1-6, with TRBD1 as a possible D gene (5 bases). In germline, CDR1 is MDHEN, CDR2 SYDVKM. V was shortened by 10 bases and J by 0 bases, with 10 bases between the two germline ends. This CDR3 comprises 14 residues.

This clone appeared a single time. For the CDR3, the DNA is TGCGCCAGCAGCTGGCAAGATGACAGAGAAGAGACCCAGTACTTC. Translated: CASSWQDDREETQYF. The V gene is TRBV5-1, the J gene TRBJ2-5; TRBD1 might be the D (5 bases). The CDR3 is made up of 15 amino acids. CDR1 SGHRS and CDR2 YFSETQ come from the germline V gene. V was pared by 3 bases and J by 3 bases, with 15 bases between.

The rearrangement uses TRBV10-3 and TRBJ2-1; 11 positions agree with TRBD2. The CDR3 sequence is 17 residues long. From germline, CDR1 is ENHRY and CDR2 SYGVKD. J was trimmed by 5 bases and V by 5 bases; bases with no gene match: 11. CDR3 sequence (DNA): TGTGCCATCAGTATGACTAGCGGGGAGCCCCTACACAATGAGCAGTTCTTC. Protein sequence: CAISMTSGEPLHNEQFF.

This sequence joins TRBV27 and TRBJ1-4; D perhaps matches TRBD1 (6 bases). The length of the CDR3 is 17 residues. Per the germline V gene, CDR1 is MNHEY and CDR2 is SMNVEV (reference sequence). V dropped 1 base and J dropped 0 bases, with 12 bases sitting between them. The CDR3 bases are TGTGCCAGCAGTTTATATGGGGACACTTCAACTAATGAAAAACTGTTTTTT. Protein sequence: CASSLYGDTSTNEKLFF. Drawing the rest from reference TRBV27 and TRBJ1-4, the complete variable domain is EAQVTQNPRYLITVTGKKLTVTCSQNMNHEYMSWYRQDPGLGLRQIYYSMNVEVTDKGDVPEGYKVSRKEKRNFPLILESPSPNQTSLYFCASSLYGDTSTNEKLFFGSGTQLSVL.

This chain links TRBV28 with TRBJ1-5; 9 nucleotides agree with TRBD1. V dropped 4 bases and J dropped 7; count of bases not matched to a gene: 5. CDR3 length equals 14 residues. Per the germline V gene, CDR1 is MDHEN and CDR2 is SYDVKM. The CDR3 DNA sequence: TGTGCCAGCAGTTCGGGACAGGGAAAGCAGCCCCAGCATTTT. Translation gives CASSSGQGKQPQHF. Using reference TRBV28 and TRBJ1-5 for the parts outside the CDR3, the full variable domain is DVKVTQSSRYLVKRTGEKVFLECVQDMDHENMFWYRQDPGLGLRLIYFSYDVKMKEKGDIPEGYSVSREKKERFSLILESASTNQTSMYLCASSSGQGKQPQHFGDGTRLSIL.

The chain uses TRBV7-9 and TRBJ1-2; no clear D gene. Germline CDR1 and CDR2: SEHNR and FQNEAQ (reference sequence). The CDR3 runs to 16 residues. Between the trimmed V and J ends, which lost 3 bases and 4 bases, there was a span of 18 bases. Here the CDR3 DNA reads TGTGCCAGCAGCTTGCCCCAGACTCCGTCGGCCTATGGCTACACCTTC. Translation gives CASSLPQTPSAYGYTF.

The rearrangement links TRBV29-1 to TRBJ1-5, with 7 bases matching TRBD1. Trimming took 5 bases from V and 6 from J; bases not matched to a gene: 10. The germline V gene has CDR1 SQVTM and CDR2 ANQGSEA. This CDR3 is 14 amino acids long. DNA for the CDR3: TGCAGCGTTTCCCCCACAGGGGTTGGTCAGCCCCAGCATTTT. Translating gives CSVSPTGVGQPQHF.

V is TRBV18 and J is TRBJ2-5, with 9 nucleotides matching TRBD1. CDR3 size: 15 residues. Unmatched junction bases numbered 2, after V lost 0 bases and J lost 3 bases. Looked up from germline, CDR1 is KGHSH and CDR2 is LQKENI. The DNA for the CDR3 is TGTGCCAGCTCACCACCGACAGGGGGAAAAGAGACCCAGTACTTC. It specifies CASSPPTGGKETQYF. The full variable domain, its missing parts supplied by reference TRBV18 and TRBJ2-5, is NAGVMQNPRHLVRRRGQEARLRCSPMKGHSHVYWYRQLPEEGLKFMVYLQKENIIDESGMPKERFSAEFPKEGPSILRIQQVVRGDSAAYFCASSPPTGGKETQYFGPGTRLLVL.